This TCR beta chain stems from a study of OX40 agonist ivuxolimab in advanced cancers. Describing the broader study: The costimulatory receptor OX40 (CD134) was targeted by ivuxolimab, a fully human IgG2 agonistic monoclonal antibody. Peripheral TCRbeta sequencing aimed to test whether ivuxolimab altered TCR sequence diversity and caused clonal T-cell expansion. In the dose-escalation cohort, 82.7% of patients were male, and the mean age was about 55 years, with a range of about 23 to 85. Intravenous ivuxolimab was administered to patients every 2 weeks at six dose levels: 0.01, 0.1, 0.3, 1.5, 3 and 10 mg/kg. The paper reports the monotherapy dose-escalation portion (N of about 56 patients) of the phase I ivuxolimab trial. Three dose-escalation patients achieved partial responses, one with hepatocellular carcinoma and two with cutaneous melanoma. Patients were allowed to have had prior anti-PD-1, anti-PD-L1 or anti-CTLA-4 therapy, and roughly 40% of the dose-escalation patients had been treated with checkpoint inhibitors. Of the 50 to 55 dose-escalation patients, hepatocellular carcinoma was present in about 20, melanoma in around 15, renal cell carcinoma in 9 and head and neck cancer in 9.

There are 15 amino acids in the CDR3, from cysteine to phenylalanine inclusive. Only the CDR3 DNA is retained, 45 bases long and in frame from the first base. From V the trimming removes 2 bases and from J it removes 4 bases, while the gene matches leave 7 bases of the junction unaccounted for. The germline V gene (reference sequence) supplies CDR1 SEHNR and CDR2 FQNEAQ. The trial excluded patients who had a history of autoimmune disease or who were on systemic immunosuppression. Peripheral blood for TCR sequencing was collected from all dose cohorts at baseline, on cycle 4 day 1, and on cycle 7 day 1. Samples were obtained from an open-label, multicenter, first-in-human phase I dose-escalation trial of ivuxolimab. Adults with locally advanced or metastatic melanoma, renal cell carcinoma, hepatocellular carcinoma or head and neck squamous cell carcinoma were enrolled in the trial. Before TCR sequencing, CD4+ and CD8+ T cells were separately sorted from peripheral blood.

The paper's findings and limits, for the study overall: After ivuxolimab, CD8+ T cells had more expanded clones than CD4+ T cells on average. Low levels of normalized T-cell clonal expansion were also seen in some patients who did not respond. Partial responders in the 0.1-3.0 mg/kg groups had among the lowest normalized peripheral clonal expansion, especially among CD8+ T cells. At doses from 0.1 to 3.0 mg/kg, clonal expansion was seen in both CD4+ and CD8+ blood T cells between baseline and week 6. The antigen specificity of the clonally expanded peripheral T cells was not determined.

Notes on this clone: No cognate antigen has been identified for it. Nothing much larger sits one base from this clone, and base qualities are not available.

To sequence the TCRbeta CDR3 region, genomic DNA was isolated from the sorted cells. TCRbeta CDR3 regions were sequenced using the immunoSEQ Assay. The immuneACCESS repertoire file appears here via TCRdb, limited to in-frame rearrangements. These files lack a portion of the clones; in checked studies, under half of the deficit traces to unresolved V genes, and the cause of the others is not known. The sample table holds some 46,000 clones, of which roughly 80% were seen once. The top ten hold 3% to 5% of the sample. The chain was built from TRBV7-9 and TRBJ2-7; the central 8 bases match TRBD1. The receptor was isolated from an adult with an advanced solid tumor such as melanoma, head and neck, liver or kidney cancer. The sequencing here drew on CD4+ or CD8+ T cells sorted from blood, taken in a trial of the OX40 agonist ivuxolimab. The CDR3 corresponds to CASSLRQGRKYEQYF. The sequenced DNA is TGTGCCAGCAGCTTAAGACAGGGGAGGAAGTACGAGCAGTACTTC.